Below, 32 T cell receptor beta chains from the same sample are listed, as sequenced in a study of regulatory T cells in long-lasting Graves disease. Time point indicated: persistent/refractory GD, antithyroid drugs over 5 years with positive TRAb. The TCR library was made from RNA that had been extracted from PBMCs in TRIzol. Arm-PCR of CDR3 regions and iRepertoire HTBI primers were the basis on which TCR beta libraries were built. TCRdb re-derived calls from the multiplex PCR reads in MiXCR, one entry per CDR3 protein. This table holds roughly 400,000 distinct CDR3 sequences, about 21% found once. Sequences were derived from peripheral blood mononuclear cells (PBMCs), sampled when the disease was refractory, from a patient treated with antithyroid drugs. Source of these receptors: a female donor with Graves disease.

This clonotype appeared many times. The genes are TRBV29-1 and TRBJ2-5, with a tentative D call TRBD2 (7 bases). V was trimmed by 7 bases and J by 5 bases, leaving 14 bases between them. The CDR3 length is 12 residues. Per germline, CDR1 SQVTM and CDR2 ANQGSEA. The CDR3 DNA sequence: TGCAGCGCTGAGGGGGGGGACGAGACCCAGTACTTC. Translating gives CSAEGGDETQYF.

This clonotype came up many times. This rearrangement joins TRBV28 to TRBJ2-5, with a tentative D call TRBD1 (5 bases). Trimming took off 3 bases at V and 4 bases at J, with 15 bases between the two ends. Germline CDR1 MDHEN, CDR2 SYDVKM. The CDR3 has 15 amino acids. The CDR3 DNA is TGTGCCAGCAGTTTGGTACAGGCGGTAGGAGAGACCCAGTACTTC. Translating gives CASSLVQAVGETQYF.

The chain employs TRBV12-5 and TRBJ2-1, with 7 bases that match TRBD1. CDR1 is LGHNT, CDR2 FRNRAP, per germline. Trimming cost V 7 bases and J 4 bases; bases outside gene matches: 7. The CDR3 sequence is 14 residues long. The CDR3: CASARDRLYNEQFF. The CDR3 DNA is TGTGCTAGTGCAAGGGACAGACTTTACAATGAGCAGTTCTTC.

Points on this clonotype: This may arise from a read error, as a much more abundant clone is one base away. This chain uses TRBV7-2 with TRBJ1-1; 7 nucleotides line up with TRBD1. Germline V gene sequence: CDR1 SGHTA, CDR2 FQGNSA. The CDR3 runs 15 residues. The DNA of the CDR3 is TGTGCCAGCAGCTTAGAAGGGGGCGCGAACACTGGAGCTTTCTTT. As protein: CASSLEGGANTGAFF.

This clonotype was counted many times. J is TRBJ2-7 and V is TRBV27; 12 nucleotides align to TRBD2. Germline V gene sequence: CDR1 MNHEY, CDR2 SMNVEV (reference sequence). The CDR3 loop spans 14 amino acids. V lost 5 bases and J lost 5; bases outside the gene matches: 4. Here the CDR3 DNA reads TGTGCCAGCAGTCCACTAGCGGGAGGAGACGAGCAGTACTTC. It encodes CASSPLAGGDEQYF.

This clonotype was picked up many times. The chain is built from TRBV7-9 and TRBJ1-2; D uncertain. The CDR3 spans 12 residues. Germline V gene data show CDR1 as SEHNR and CDR2 as FQNEAQ (reference sequence). V lost 5 bases and J 7 bases, leaving 11 bases between the germline ends. The CDR3 DNA reads as TGTGCCAGCAGCGGAGGCAGACGTGGCTACACCTTC. Protein sequence: CASSGGRRGYTF.

The genes are TRBV10-3 and TRBJ2-2; 8 nucleotides agree with TRBD2. CDR3 length: 16 residues. CDR1 is ENHRY, CDR2 SYGVKD, per germline. V shed 2 bases, J shed 8 bases, and the junction held 10 bases outside the gene matches. CDR3 in DNA: TGTGCCATCAGTGAGGAACTAGCGGCCGCACGGGGGGAGCTGTTTTTT. Its translation: CAISEELAAARGELFF.

Regarding this clonotype: A read error may be the cause here, since a much bigger clone is one base away. The CDR3 is CASSPGEVGELFF. CDR3 DNA: TGTGCCAGCTCACCAGGGGAGGTCGGGGAGCTGTTTTTT. This chain uses TRBV18 with TRBJ2-2; perhaps TRBD2 as D (6 bases). V was clipped by 2 bases and J by 7 bases, with 8 bases between them. The germline CDR1 and CDR2 sequences are KGHSH and LQKENI. The CDR3 runs 13 residues.

This clonotype was observed at least ten times. The chain combines TRBV7-2 with TRBJ2-5, with D possibly being TRBD1 or TRBD2 (5 bases each). The CDR3 is 15 residues long. CDR1 is SGHTA and CDR2 is FQGNSA in the germline V gene. V dropped 4 bases and J dropped 1 base, with 13 bases sitting between them. CDR3 nucleotide sequence: TGTGCCAGCAGCTCAATCTGGGGGAGCCAAGAGACCCAGTACTTC. It specifies CASSSIWGSQETQYF.

The V and J genes are TRBV29-1 and TRBJ2-2; 8 nucleotides align to TRBD2. The V gene's germline CDR1 is SQVTM and CDR2 ANQGSEA. This CDR3 region has 15 residues. V lost 5 bases to trimming and J lost 2 bases; unmatched junction nucleotides: 7. CDR3 amino acids: CSVFHGRGNTGELFF. DNA of the CDR3: TGCAGCGTTTTTCACGGGAGGGGAAACACCGGGGAGCTGTTTTTT.

The chain carries TRBV7-2 and TRBJ2-7; 8 bases are a match to TRBD2. Germline V CDR1 and CDR2: SGHTA, FQGNSA. The CDR3 is made up of 16 amino acids. The J segment lost 0 bases and the V segment lost 5 bases, leaving 9 bases of the junction unmatched. The CDR3 sequence: CASSPQLSGSSYEQYF. The CDR3 nucleotides are TGTGCCAGCAGCCCCCAGTTAAGCGGGAGCTCCTACGAGCAGTACTTC.

This clonotype was counted between two and nine times. The chain combines TRBV15 with TRBJ1-4, with no clear D. Trimming took 0 bases from V and 1 from J, leaving 21 bases between them. Germline V gene lookup returns CDR1 LNHNV and CDR2 YYDKDF (reference sequence). This CDR3 region has 20 residues. Here the CDR3 reads CATSRDHWDALRKTNEKLFF. The CDR3 DNA reads TGTGCCACCAGCAGAGATCACTGGGATGCCTTGCGCAAAACTAATGAAAAACTGTTTTTT. Full variable domain (outside the CDR3, taken from reference TRBV15 and TRBJ1-4): DAMVIQNPRYQVTQFGKPVTLSCSQTLNHNVMYWYQQKSSQAPKLLFHYYDKDFNNEADTPDNFQSRRPNTSFCFLDIRSPGLGDTAMYLCATSRDHWDALRKTNEKLFFGSGTQLSVL.

This clonotype was seen a few times. The rearrangement links TRBV20-1 to TRBJ2-3; D remains ambiguous. The V end was cut by 6 bases, the J end by 4 bases, with 17 bases between. This CDR3 is built from 14 residues. From germline, CDR1 is DFQATT and CDR2 SNEGSKA (reference sequence). The CDR3 protein is CSAEDPSSADTQYF. DNA for the CDR3: TGCAGTGCCGAAGACCCCAGTTCAGCAGATACGCAGTATTTT.

This clonotype turned up a few times. The chain joins TRBV5-1 to TRBJ2-7; D unresolved. The CDR3 covers 13 residues. In germline, CDR1 is SGHRS, CDR2 YFSETQ. Trimming removed 5 bases at V and 3 bases at J, with 12 bases between. This CDR3 reads CASSFLDGYEQYF. The CDR3 nucleotides read TGCGCCAGCAGTTTCCTGGACGGCTACGAGCAGTACTTC.

This clonotype was seen more than once but under ten times. Here the CDR3 DNA reads TGTGCCAGTGAACAGGGTCGGAATGAGCAGTTCTTC. It codes for CASEQGRNEQFF. J is TRBJ2-1 and V is TRBV28; tentative D call: TRBD1 (6 bases). In germline, CDR1 is MDHEN, CDR2 SYDVKM. With 9 bases removed from V and 7 bases from J, the gap between germline ends came to 13 bases. CDR3 length: 12 residues.

The CDR3 protein is CASSPAGTSGKYEQYF. The CDR3 nucleotides are TGTGCCAGCAGTCCCGCCGGGACTAGCGGGAAGTACGAGCAGTACTTC. J is TRBJ2-7 and V is TRBV28, with TRBD2 matching 13 bases. Germline V gives CDR1 MDHEN, CDR2 SYDVKM. The V segment lost 5 bases and the J segment 4 bases; nucleotides outside the gene matches: 8. The CDR3 totals 16 residues.

This clonotype was observed at least ten times. The chain employs TRBV28 and TRBJ2-7; TRBD2 agrees at 11 bases. The CDR3 has 12 amino acids. Germline V gene lookup returns CDR1 MDHEN and CDR2 SYDVKM. The CDR3 sequence: CVSGRGTYEQYF. CDR3 DNA: TGTGTTAGCGGGAGGGGCACCTACGAGCAGTACTTC.

This clonotype was seen ten or more times. V and J are TRBV11-3 and TRBJ2-1; no clear D gene. CDR3 length equals 11 residues. V lost 1 base and J 10 bases, leaving 5 bases between the germline ends. Germline lookup yields CDR1 SGHNT and CDR2 YENEEA. CDR3 sequence reads: CASSLGEEQFF. Here the CDR3 DNA reads TGTGCCAGCAGCTTAGGGGAAGAGCAGTTCTTC.

With regard to this clonotype: Because it lacks the conserved phenylalanine or tryptophan at the end, this CDR3 is likely a read error. The V and J genes are TRBV28 and TRBJ1-1; 9 positions match TRBD1. CDR3 length equals 15 residues. Germline V gene sequence: CDR1 MDHEN, CDR2 SYDVKM. V lost 3 bases, J lost 5 bases, and 7 bases stayed unmatched. CDR3 in amino acids: CASSFSGTGKTEAFL. The CDR3 coding sequence is TGTGCCAGCAGTTTCTCCGGGACAGGGAAGACTGAAGCTTTCCTT.

A word on this clonotype: Just one base apart from a much larger clone, this may be a read error. This chain joins TRBV11-2 and TRBJ2-5; weak D call: TRBD2 (6 bases). The CDR3 runs 15 residues. Germline CDR1 and CDR2: SGHAT and FQNNGV. V was shortened by 5 bases and J by 5 bases, with 18 bases between the two germline ends. The CDR3 DNA reads TGTGCCAGCAGCCATCACTGCGGAGGGGTCGAGACCCAGTACTTC. Its translation is CASSHHCGGVETQYF.

On this clonotype: A much larger clonotype is one base distant, so this may be a read error. The chain joins TRBV7-2 to TRBJ1-1; unclear D gene. Germline CDR1 reads SGHTA; CDR2 reads FQGNSA. CDR3 length: 15 amino acids. In DNA, the CDR3 is TGTGCCAGCAGCTTAGCACGGGTAAGGAACACTGAAGCTCTCTTT. It translates to CASSLARVRNTEALF.

In this sample, this clonotype turned up a few times. This sequence may be a read error, since a much larger clone differs from it by one base. The rearrangement joins TRBV28 to TRBJ2-5, with D possibly matching TRBD1 (6 bases). The CDR3 spans 16 residues. V was pared by 5 bases and J by 5 bases, with 21 bases between. The germline CDR1 and CDR2 sequences are MDHEN and SYDVKM. The CDR3 protein is CASSPVQGLSIETQYF. The DNA of the CDR3 is TGTGCCAGCAGTCCCGTCCAGGGGTTGAGTATTGAGACCCAGTACTTC. Looking up the rest from reference TRBV28 and TRBJ2-5 gives the full variable domain: DVKVTQSSRYLVKRTGEKVFLECVQDMDHENMFWYRQDPGLGLRLIYFSYDVKMKEKGDIPEGYSVSREKKERFSLILESASTNQTSMYLCASSPVQGLSIETQYFGPGTRLLVL.

The rearrangement joins TRBV5-1 to TRBJ2-5, with D tentatively TRBD2 (6 bases). Germline V CDR1 and CDR2: SGHRS, YFSETQ. CDR3 length equals 14 residues. The V end was cut by 4 bases, the J end by 4 bases, with 14 bases between. CDR3: CASSPGKAGETQYF. CDR3 bases: TGCGCCAGCAGCCCCGGGAAAGCGGGAGAGACCCAGTACTTC.

This clonotype was seen many times. This sequence joins TRBV28 and TRBJ1-1; D is ambiguous. This CDR3 is built from 15 residues. The germline V gene has CDR1 MDHEN and CDR2 SYDVKM. V lost 7 bases and J lost 3, with 18 bases in between. This CDR3 reads CASTPLGGGDTEAFF. The CDR3 DNA sequence: TGTGCCAGCACCCCCCTTGGAGGAGGTGACACTGAAGCTTTCTTT. The full variable domain, with the rest looked up from reference TRBV28 and TRBJ1-1, is DVKVTQSSRYLVKRTGEKVFLECVQDMDHENMFWYRQDPGLGLRLIYFSYDVKMKEKGDIPEGYSVSREKKERFSLILESASTNQTSMYLCASTPLGGGDTEAFFGQGTRLTVV.

The chain links TRBV5-1 to TRBJ2-3, with TRBD1 as a possible D gene (6 bases). CDR1 is SGHRS, CDR2 YFSETQ, per germline. The CDR3 covers 16 residues. Deletions cut 3 bases from V and 0 bases from J, with 14 bases between. In nucleotides, the CDR3 is TGCGCCAGCAGCTGGGACAAGGTCTTGAGCACAGATACGCAGTATTTT. Translated, it gives CASSWDKVLSTDTQYF.

This clonotype was observed at least ten times. The chain employs TRBV6-2 or TRBV6-3 and TRBJ1-2; D gene unclear. The V end lost 2 bases, the J end lost 6 bases, and 7 bases lay between the germline ends. This CDR3 has 12 residues. Germline values: CDR1 MNHEY, CDR2 SVGEGT. CDR3 DNA sequence: TGTGCCAGCAGTTACGTCGGTAATGGCTACACCTTC. Amino acids: CASSYVGNGYTF.

In this sample, this clonotype turned up a few times. The V gene is TRBV5-1, the J gene TRBJ1-2, with TRBD1 identical over 8 bases. Germline V gene lookup returns CDR1 SGHRS and CDR2 YFSETQ. CDR3 length: 13 amino acids. With V trimmed by 2 bases and J by 8 bases, 5 bases remained unmatched. The CDR3 region has the DNA TGCGCCAGCAGCTTCACCAGGGGGCAGGGCTACACCTTC. Protein product: CASSFTRGQGYTF.

The rearrangement links TRBV7-8 to TRBJ2-3; 10 bases fit TRBD1. The CDR3 length is 17 residues. In germline, CDR1 is SGHVS, CDR2 FQNEAQ. J was trimmed by 7 bases and V by 2 bases; bases with no gene match: 12. The CDR3, as DNA: TGTGCCAGCAGCTTAATTGTGGGGACAGGGGTTGTAAATACGCAGTATTTT. It is translated as CASSLIVGTGVVNTQYF. Filled out from reference TRBV7-8 and TRBJ2-3, the complete variable domain reads GAGVSQSPRYKVAKRGQDVALRCDPISGHVSLFWYQQALGQGPEFLTYFQNEAQLDKSGLPSDRFFAERPEGSVSTLKIQRTQQEDSAVYLCASSLIVGTGVVNTQYFGPGTRLTVL.

This chain uses TRBV5-1 with TRBJ1-5, with 7 bases aligning to TRBD1. The ends lost 4 bases at V and 9 bases at J; junction bases unmatched: 16. CDR1 SGHRS and CDR2 YFSETQ come from the germline V gene. The CDR3 is 16 residues long. In DNA, the CDR3 is TGCGCCAGCAGCGGGAACGGGACAGCCGACCCGCCGCCCCAGCATTTT. It is translated as CASSGNGTADPPPQHF. The whole variable domain, filled in from reference TRBV5-1 and TRBJ1-5, reads KAGVTQTPRYLIKTRGQQVTLSCSPISGHRSVSWYQQTPGQGLQFLFEYFSETQRNKGNFPGRFSGRQFSNSRSEMNVSTLELGDSALYLCASSGNGTADPPPQHFGDGTRLSIL.

This clonotype was seen more than once but under ten times. For the CDR3, the DNA is TGCAGCGTTGGGACACTCAACTCCTACGAGCAGTACTTC. This translates into CSVGTLNSYEQYF. The chain links TRBV29-1 to TRBJ2-7; weak D call: TRBD1 (5 bases). CDR3 length: 13 residues. CDR1 and CDR2 (germline): SQVTM, ANQGSEA. The V gene lost 4 bases and the J gene lost 0 bases, with 10 bases spanning the gap.

The table lists this clonotype with a few counts. This chain joins TRBV28 and TRBJ2-2; TRBD2 might be the D (6 bases). Germline lookup yields CDR1 MDHEN and CDR2 SYDVKM. With 7 bases removed from V and 1 base from J, the gap between germline ends came to 16 bases. This CDR3 is built from 16 residues. CDR3 loop: CASNKRGLLNTGELFF. DNA for the CDR3: TGTGCCAGCAACAAAAGGGGACTTTTGAACACCGGGGAGCTGTTTTTT.

This clonotype was seen at least ten times. The chain carries TRBV28 and TRBJ2-7; D perhaps matches TRBD1 (6 bases). The germline V gene encodes CDR1 MDHEN and CDR2 SYDVKM. Trimming pared 6 bases from V and 0 bases from J, leaving 21 bases between. The CDR3 spans 17 residues. DNA of the CDR3: TGTGCCAGCAGGGACTGGGGCGCAGGGGCTAGCTCCTACGAGCAGTACTTC. This translates into CASRDWGAGASSYEQYF.